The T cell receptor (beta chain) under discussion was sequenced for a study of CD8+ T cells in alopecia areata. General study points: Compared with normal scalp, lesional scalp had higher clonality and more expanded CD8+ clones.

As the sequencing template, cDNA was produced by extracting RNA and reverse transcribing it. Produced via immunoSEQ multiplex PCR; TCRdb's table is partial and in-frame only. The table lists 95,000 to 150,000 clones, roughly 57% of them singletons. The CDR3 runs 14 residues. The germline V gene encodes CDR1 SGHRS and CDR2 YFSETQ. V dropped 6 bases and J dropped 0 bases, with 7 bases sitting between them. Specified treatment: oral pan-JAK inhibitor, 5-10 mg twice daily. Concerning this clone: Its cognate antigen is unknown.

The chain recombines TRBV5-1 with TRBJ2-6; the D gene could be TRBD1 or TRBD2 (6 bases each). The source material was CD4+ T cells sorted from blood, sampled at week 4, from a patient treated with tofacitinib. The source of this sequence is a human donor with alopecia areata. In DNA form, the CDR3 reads TGCGCCAGCAAGGGGGGCTCTGGGGCCAACGTCCTGACTTTC. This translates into CASKGGSGANVLTF.